These T cell receptor beta chains were read from a single sample in a study of blood T cell repertoires in COVID-19. The method was immunoSEQ multiplex PCR; TCRdb's version includes in-frame clones alone and lacks a portion of them. Of 200,000 to 300,000 clones in the sample, approximately 91% are singletons; the top ten hold approximately 0.7%. Sequencing was carried out using peripheral blood. The receptors come from a human donor in a cohort sampled during active COVID-19. CDR3s include the opening cysteine and the closing phenylalanine or tryptophan. A D gene is named only where the DNA matches it firmly. Clone size is stated in some rows and not others, as once, few, many or a class when expanded.

cdr3_nt cdr3_aa j_call clone_size v_call d_call cdr3_length
TGTGCCAGCAGCCCTCCATGGGCATCGGGGAGTTATGGCTACACCTTC CASSPPWASGSYGYTF TRBJ1-2 - TRBV7-9 - 16
TGTGCCTGGAGTGGCGGAAAAAATCAGCCCCAGCATTTT CAWSGGKNQPQHF TRBJ1-5 - TRBV30 - 13
TGTGCCAGCAGTGAAGCTTGGCCAGGGCAAAACATTCAGTACTTC CASSEAWPGQNIQYF TRBJ2-4 - TRBV2 - 15
TGTGCCAGCAGCTTAGCAACAGGGAACACTGAAGCTTTCTTT CASSLATGNTEAFF TRBJ1-1 - TRBV7-2 - 14
TGTGCCACCAGCAGAGATTTAGTTTCAGATACGCAGTATTTT CATSRDLVSDTQYF TRBJ2-3 - TRBV15 - 14
TGCGCCAGCAGCCAAGGAGCAGGGTCGGGGGCTGAAGCTTTCTTT CASSQGAGSGAEAFF TRBJ1-1 - TRBV4-3 - 15
TGTGCCAGCAGTGAACCCGGGTCCTATGGCTACACCTTC CASSEPGSYGYTF TRBJ1-2 - TRBV6-1 - 13
TGTGCCAGCAGCCCCTACTCCGACAGTGCAAATTCACCCCTCCACTTT CASSPYSDSANSPLHF TRBJ1-6 - TRBV7-6 - 16
TGTGCCAGCAGTTCACCCGGACAGCCTAATTCACCCCTCCACTTT CASSSPGQPNSPLHF TRBJ1-6 - TRBV25-1 - 15
TGTGCCAGCAGCCCCCAAACCCGAGGGGGCGGCTGGGGGGAGACCCAGTACTTC CASSPQTRGGGWGETQYF TRBJ2-5 - TRBV11-2 TRBD1 18
TGTGCCAGCAGTGACGGGACAGTAAACGAGCAGTACTTC CASSDGTVNEQYF TRBJ2-7 - TRBV6-2/TRBV6-3 TRBD1 13
TGTGCCAGTAGACCAGGGGCCCTCTCTGGAAACACCATATATTTT CASRPGALSGNTIYF TRBJ1-3 few TRBV19 - 15
TGTGCCAGCAGCTTACTAGCGGGGGGGCCGGGTGAGCAGTTCTTC CASSLLAGGPGEQFF TRBJ2-1 - TRBV11-2 TRBD2 15
TGTGCCAGCAGTTTCTGGGCGAACACTGAAGCTTTCTTT CASSFWANTEAFF TRBJ1-1 - TRBV2 - 13
TGTGCCAGCAGCCTCGGACAGGATCACTCCTACGAGCAGTACTTC CASSLGQDHSYEQYF TRBJ2-7 - TRBV5-4 TRBD1 15
TGTGCCAGCAGCCCGGGGGGTGGCATAGAGACCCAGTACTTC CASSPGGGIETQYF TRBJ2-5 once TRBV5-4 TRBD2 14
TGTGCCAGCAGTGAAACAGGGATCGGGGAGCTGTTTTTT CASSETGIGELFF TRBJ2-2 once TRBV6-4 - 13
TGTGCCAGCAGTTTGAACAGGGACTATGGCTACACCTTC CASSLNRDYGYTF TRBJ1-2 few TRBV28 - 13
TGTGCCAGCAGTCCACAGGGCATCTACGGCTACACCTTC CASSPQGIYGYTF TRBJ1-2 - TRBV12-3/TRBV12-4 - 13
TGTGCCAGTAGTCTTAGGACAGGGGGCTACGAGCAGTACTTC CASSLRTGGYEQYF TRBJ2-7 - TRBV19 TRBD1 14
TGTGCCAGTCTCCGCGGAAGTAACTATGGCTACACCTTC CASLRGSNYGYTF TRBJ1-2 - TRBV18 - 13
TGCGCCAGCAGCCATCCGGGTGGGGAGACTGAAGCTTTCTTT CASSHPGGETEAFF TRBJ1-1 - TRBV4-3 - 14
TGTGCCAGCAGTTTATCTTATTTTGGGGGTCCGGGACAGGGAAATGGCTACACCTTC CASSLSYFGGPGQGNGYTF TRBJ1-2 - TRBV27 TRBD1 19
TGCAGCGTAACAGGGGTCTACTATGGCTACACCTTC CSVTGVYYGYTF TRBJ1-2 - TRBV29-1 TRBD1 12